The entry that follows covers one T cell receptor (beta chain) sequence. Its antigen is as yet unknown. This record comes from a study of CD8 T cells in Susac syndrome. Study outcomes and limitations: The TCR sequencing and HLA analysis in the study involved a relatively small number of individuals, as the study acknowledged.

The authors reverse transcribed about 0.45 to 1 ug RNA with random hexamers. Multiplex PCR with immunoSEQ amplified the TCR beta CDR3 across 54 Vbeta and 13 Jbeta. Each CDR3 protein is one row after TCRdb ran MiXCR on the immunoSEQ multiplex PCR reads. The profile shows some 190,000 distinct CDR3 sequences, under 95% of them singletons. This receptor was identified in a human donor in good health. Sequenced: CD4+ T cells from PBMCs.

CDR3 sequence: CASSEGGGQGNSPLHF. The CDR3 nucleotides read TGTGCCAGCAGTGAAGGGGGCGGCCAGGGGAACTCACCCCTCCACTTT. The V gene is TRBV2, the J gene TRBJ1-6; possibly TRBD1 for D (6 bases). Germline CDR1 and CDR2: SNHLY and FYNNEI. The CDR3 length is 16 residues. Trimming took off 1 base at V and 10 bases at J, with 17 bases between the two ends.